In its sample, the clone carrying this T cell receptor (beta chain) was seen a few times. Its cognate antigen is unknown. This specimen comes from a study of identical twins. Study-level results: Within cord blood, abundant beta clonotypes carried fewer insertions, but memory repertoires showed no such trend.

The CDR3 has 17 residues. V dropped 1 base and J dropped 3 bases, with 20 bases sitting between them. CDR1 is DFQATT, CDR2 SNEGSKA, per germline (reference sequence). cDNA molecules carried unique molecular identifiers, and template switching added a universal primer site. TCRdb independently ran MiXCR on the 5' RACE reads; one entry per CDR3 protein. This table has 400,000 to 550,000 distinct CDR3 sequences, over 11% appearing once. This sample also appeared in a second study, on yellow fever vaccine responses in identical twins.

The sample taken for sequencing was CD4+ T cells sorted from blood. This chain joins TRBV20-1 and TRBJ2-3; D could derive from TRBD1 or TRBD2 (6 bases each). The receptor was isolated from a woman younger than 35 in good health. The CDR3 coding sequence is TGCAGTGCTAGAGTGTCAGGACGGGGGCTAACAACAGATACGCAGTATTTT. This sequence encodes CSARVSGRGLTTDTQYF.